These T cell receptor beta chains were read from a single sample in a study of regulatory T cells in long-lasting Graves disease. TCRdb passed the multiplex PCR reads through MiXCR, listing each CDR3 protein once. The sample has a few hundred thousand distinct CDR3 sequences; approximately 16% are singletons. These records were also assigned to another study, of T cells in Graves' hyperthyroidism and ophthalmopathy.

The input for sequencing was peripheral blood mononuclear cells (PBMCs), taken at new diagnosis, from a patient treated with antithyroid drugs. The origin of the receptors is a woman in her forties with Graves disease. Both conserved end residues are part of each CDR3. The order of the fields is clone size, V gene, J gene, CDR3 protein. Clone size appears in some rows only: once, few, many, or a class for an expanded clone.

abundance: .
v_gene: TRBV9
j_gene: TRBJ1-1
CDR3aa: CASSVAWGGTEAFF

abundance: many
v_gene: TRBV28
j_gene: TRBJ2-3
CDR3aa: CASNKLAGADTQYF

abundance: few
v_gene: TRBV18
j_gene: TRBJ1-2
CDR3aa: CASSPPGTGVNYGYTF

abundance: many
v_gene: TRBV6-1
j_gene: TRBJ1-3
CDR3aa: CATQGAAGNTIYF

abundance: .
v_gene: TRBV6-4
j_gene: TRBJ1-1
CDR3aa: CASSDARRHTEAFF

abundance: many
v_gene: TRBV10-3
j_gene: TRBJ1-6
CDR3aa: CAIKAENNSPLHF

abundance: many
v_gene: TRBV2
j_gene: TRBJ2-2
CDR3aa: CASSEVLIGDTGELFF

abundance: many
v_gene: TRBV12-3/TRBV12-4
j_gene: TRBJ1-4
CDR3aa: CASSFETTNEKLFF

abundance: many
v_gene: TRBV5-1
j_gene: TRBJ2-1
CDR3aa: CASSLGGQGNEQFF

abundance: few
v_gene: TRBV6-1
j_gene: TRBJ1-2
CDR3aa: CASGGRGGYTF

abundance: many
v_gene: TRBV6-2/TRBV6-3
j_gene: TRBJ2-7
CDR3aa: CASSRREGGEQYF

abundance: few
v_gene: TRBV6-1
j_gene: TRBJ2-7
CDR3aa: CASSRDKHYEQYF

abundance: .
v_gene: TRBV6-9
j_gene: TRBJ1-2
CDR3aa: CASSYGTGAWGYTF

abundance: once
v_gene: TRBV28
j_gene: .
CDR3aa: CASSLMASQDEQFF

abundance: .
v_gene: TRBV4-1
j_gene: TRBJ2-3
CDR3aa: CASSPPPDKDGPSTDTQYF

abundance: many
v_gene: TRBV12-3/TRBV12-4
j_gene: TRBJ2-5
CDR3aa: CASSWAGGFQETQYF